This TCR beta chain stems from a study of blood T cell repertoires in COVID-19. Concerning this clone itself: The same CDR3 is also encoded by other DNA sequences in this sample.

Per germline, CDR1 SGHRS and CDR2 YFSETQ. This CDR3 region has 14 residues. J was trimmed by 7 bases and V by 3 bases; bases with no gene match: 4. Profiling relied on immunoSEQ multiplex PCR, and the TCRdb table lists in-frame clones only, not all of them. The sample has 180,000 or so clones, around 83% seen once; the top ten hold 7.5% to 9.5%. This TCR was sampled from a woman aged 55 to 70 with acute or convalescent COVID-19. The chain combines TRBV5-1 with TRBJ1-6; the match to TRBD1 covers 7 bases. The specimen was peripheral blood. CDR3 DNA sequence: TGCGCCAGCAGCTCAGGGACAGCGAATTCACCCCTCCACTTT. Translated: CASSSGTANSPLHF. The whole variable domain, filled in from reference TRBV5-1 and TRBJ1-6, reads KAGVTQTPRYLIKTRGQQVTLSCSPISGHRSVSWYQQTPGQGLQFLFEYFSETQRNKGNFPGRFSGRQFSNSRSEMNVSTLELGDSALYLCASSSGTANSPLHFGNGTRLTVT.